One sample yielded the 16 T cell receptor beta chains listed below, sequenced in a study of PD-1 blockade in classical Hodgkin lymphoma. Time point meaning: cycle 4 day 1 (C4D1), after about 6 weeks of nivolumab. Brentuximab vedotin exposure varied among the patients, all of whom had relapsed after autologous stem cell transplantation. The table came from immunoSEQ multiplex PCR; TCRdb's copy has only in-frame clones and leaves some out. The table lists 20,000 to 25,000 clones, more than 75% of them singletons. The sample was peripheral blood mononuclear cells (PBMCs), taken before the fourth cycle of nivolumab. These receptors were obtained from a human donor with classical Hodgkin lymphoma.

This chain connects TRBV7-3 to TRBJ2-1, with D perhaps TRBD2 (6 bases). Germline V gives CDR1 SGHTA, CDR2 FQGTGA. Between the trimmed V and J ends, which lost 5 bases and 3 bases, there was a span of 20 bases. This CDR3 contains 17 residues. CDR3 DNA sequence: TGTGCCAGCAGCCCGAGACTAGTTCTAGGCCTCTACAATGAGCAGTTCTTC. Translating it yields CASSPRLVLGLYNEQFF.

In nucleotides, the CDR3 is TGTGCCAGTAGTACCCTTGGGCACGAGCAGTACTTC. Protein sequence: CASSTLGHEQYF. V gene TRBV19 combines with J gene TRBJ2-7; D call uncertain. This CDR3 contains 12 residues. V was trimmed by 4 bases and J by 5 bases, leaving 9 bases between them. Germline V gene sequence: CDR1 LNHDA, CDR2 SQIVND (reference sequence).

The chain has TRBV4-1 and TRBJ2-3; D uncertain. Trimming pared 1 base from V and 4 bases from J, leaving 0 bases between. CDR1 is MGHRA and CDR2 is YSYEKL in the germline V gene. The CDR3 covers 11 residues. Here the CDR3 reads CASSQADTQYF. In DNA, the CDR3 is TGCGCCAGCAGCCAAGCAGATACGCAGTATTTT.

The V and J genes are TRBV5-1 and TRBJ2-3, with 8 bases matching TRBD2. Germline CDR1 is SGHRS and CDR2 is YFSETQ. Trimming removed 1 base from V and 3 bases from J; junction bases left unmatched: 13. There are 18 residues in the CDR3. The CDR3 loop reads CASSLSPTRGGQTDTQYF. For the CDR3, the DNA is TGCGCCAGCAGCTTGAGTCCCACCCGGGGGGGCCAGACAGATACGCAGTATTTT. Variable domain in full (rest from reference TRBV5-1 and TRBJ2-3): KAGVTQTPRYLIKTRGQQVTLSCSPISGHRSVSWYQQTPGQGLQFLFEYFSETQRNKGNFPGRFSGRQFSNSRSEMNVSTLELGDSALYLCASSLSPTRGGQTDTQYFGPGTRLTVL.

V and J are TRBV5-1 and TRBJ2-3; 11 nucleotides line up with TRBD2. The V gene end was trimmed by 0 bases and the J gene end by 7 bases; junction bases not matched to a gene: 7. Germline V gene sequence: CDR1 SGHRS, CDR2 YFSETQ. The CDR3 is 16 amino acids. The CDR3 reads CASSLDSGLAAHTQYF. CDR3 bases: TGCGCCAGCAGCTTGGATTCGGGACTAGCGGCCCATACGCAGTATTTT.

V and J are TRBV11-2 and TRBJ1-1; 7 bases are shared with TRBD1. There are 16 residues in the CDR3. V gave up 1 base and J gave up 0 bases; unmatched junction bases: 5. Germline lookup yields CDR1 SGHAT and CDR2 FQNNGV. CDR3 amino acids: CASSLVWGTVNTEAFF. The CDR3 region has the DNA TGTGCCAGCAGCTTAGTCTGGGGGACAGTGAACACTGAAGCTTTCTTT. Looking up the rest from reference TRBV11-2 and TRBJ1-1 gives the full variable domain: EAGVAQSPRYKIIEKRQSVAFWCNPISGHATLYWYQQILGQGPKLLIQFQNNGVVDDSQLPKDRFSAERLKGVDSTLKIQPAKLEDSAVYLCASSLVWGTVNTEAFFGQGTRLTVV.

The V and J genes are TRBV6-6 and TRBJ1-5, with 10 positions matching TRBD1. CDR1 MNHNY and CDR2 SVGAGI come from the germline V gene (reference sequence). V dropped 6 bases and J dropped 3; count of bases not matched to a gene: 2. The CDR3 spans 14 residues. In nucleotides, the CDR3 is TGTGCCAGCAGGGACAGGGGGACCAATCAGCCCCAGCATTTT. Translating gives CASRDRGTNQPQHF.

This rearrangement joins TRBV7-9 to TRBJ2-1; 10 bases map to TRBD2. CDR1 and CDR2 (germline): SEHNR, FQNEAQ (reference sequence). There are 18 residues in the CDR3. V was pared by 4 bases and J by 8 bases, with 17 bases of the junction left unmatched. CDR3 residues: CASSYLFGSGRASDEQFF. The CDR3 region has the DNA TGTGCCAGCAGCTACCTATTTGGCAGCGGGAGGGCCTCGGATGAGCAGTTCTTC.

V is TRBV6-6 and J is TRBJ2-2, with D unclear. Trimming cost V 2 bases and J 3 bases, with 1 base left between them. The CDR3 covers 12 residues. Germline V gene data show CDR1 as MNHNY and CDR2 as SVGAGI (reference sequence). The CDR3 loop is CASSYDTGELFF. The CDR3 DNA reads TGTGCCAGCAGTTACGACACCGGGGAGCTGTTTTTT.

The chain joins TRBV28 to TRBJ2-7; a possible D gene is TRBD1 (6 bases). CDR1 MDHEN and CDR2 SYDVKM come from the germline V gene. V lost 4 bases and J 4 bases, leaving 14 bases between the germline ends. The CDR3 spans 14 residues. CDR3 nucleotide sequence: TGTGCCAGCAGTTGGGGAGATACAGGGTACGAGCAGTACTTC. Translating it yields CASSWGDTGYEQYF.

This rearrangement joins TRBV5-6 to TRBJ2-4, with 7 bases that match TRBD1. Germline-derived CDR1 and CDR2 are SGHDT and YYEEEE. Losses at the gene ends were 4 bases for V and 6 bases for J; bases not matched to a gene: 10. The CDR3 extends over 15 amino acids. This chain's CDR3 is CASSDRQGLRNIQYF. DNA for the CDR3: TGTGCCAGCAGCGACCGACAGGGCTTGCGAAACATTCAGTACTTC.

This chain joins TRBV13 and TRBJ2-3, with 7 bases lining up with TRBD2. Trimming took 5 bases from V and 6 from J; bases not matched to a gene: 8. From germline, CDR1 is PRHDT and CDR2 FYEKMQ (reference sequence). The CDR3 contains 14 residues. This CDR3 reads CASSGPGGIDTQYF. The CDR3 DNA is TGTGCCAGCAGCGGCCCGGGAGGAATTGATACGCAGTATTTT.

The chain joins TRBV27 to TRBJ2-7; D remains ambiguous. V lost 5 bases, J lost 4 bases, and 9 bases lay in between. The CDR3 is 12 residues long. Germline V gives CDR1 MNHEY, CDR2 SMNVEV (reference sequence). CDR3 region: CASSGPAYEQYF. DNA for the CDR3: TGTGCCAGCAGTGGACCGGCTTACGAGCAGTACTTC.

The gene calls are TRBV7-3 and TRBJ2-1, with 8 bases identical to TRBD2. In germline, CDR1 is SGHTA, CDR2 FQGTGA. The CDR3 spans 15 residues. V lost 3 bases to trimming and J lost 7 bases; unmatched junction nucleotides: 8. The CDR3 DNA is TGTGCCAGCAGCTTGACTAGCGCCGTTGGAAATGAGCAGTTCTTC. Residues: CASSLTSAVGNEQFF.

The V gene is TRBV5-4, the J gene TRBJ1-1; TRBD1 agrees at 7 bases. This CDR3 is 15 amino acids long. Germline CDR1 SGHNT, CDR2 YYREEE (reference sequence). V lost 2 bases to trimming and J lost 0 bases; unmatched junction nucleotides: 4. CDR3: CASSFTGVMNTEAFF. The CDR3 coding sequence is TGTGCCAGCAGCTTTACAGGGGTTATGAACACTGAAGCTTTCTTT.

The chain uses TRBV10-1 and TRBJ2-3; D not certain. The CDR3 runs 13 residues. The germline V gene encodes CDR1 WNHNN and CDR2 SYGVQD (reference sequence). V was shortened by 2 bases and J by 0 bases, with 3 bases between the two germline ends. CDR3 protein: CASSERSTDTQYF. CDR3 DNA sequence: TGCGCCAGCAGTGAGCGGAGCACAGATACGCAGTATTTT.